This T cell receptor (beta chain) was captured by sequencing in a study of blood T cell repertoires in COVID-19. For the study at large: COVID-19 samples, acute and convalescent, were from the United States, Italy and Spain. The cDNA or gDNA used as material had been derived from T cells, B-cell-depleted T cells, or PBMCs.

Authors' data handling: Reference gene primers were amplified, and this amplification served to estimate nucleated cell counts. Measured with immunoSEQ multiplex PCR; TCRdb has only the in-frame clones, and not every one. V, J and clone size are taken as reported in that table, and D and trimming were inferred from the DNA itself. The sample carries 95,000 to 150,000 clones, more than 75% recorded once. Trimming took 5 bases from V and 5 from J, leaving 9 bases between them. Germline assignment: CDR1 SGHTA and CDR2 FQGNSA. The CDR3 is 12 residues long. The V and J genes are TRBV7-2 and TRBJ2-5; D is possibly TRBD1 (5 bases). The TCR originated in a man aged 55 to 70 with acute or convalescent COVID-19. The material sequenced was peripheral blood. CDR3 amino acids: CASSPNRETQYF. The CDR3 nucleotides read TGTGCCAGCAGCCCTAACAGGGAGACCCAGTACTTC.